The 24 T cell receptor beta chains below come from one sample, sequenced in a study of blood T cell repertoires in COVID-19. Only in-frame clones appear in the TCRdb table, and some are missing; sequencing was by immunoSEQ multiplex PCR. The sample has roughly 160,000 clones, approximately 91% seen once. The sample taken for sequencing was peripheral blood. The origin of the receptors is a man between 18 and 35 years old with acute or convalescent COVID-19.

V gene TRBV19 combines with J gene TRBJ1-2, with D possibly TRBD1 on 5 matching bases. Germline loops: CDR1 LNHDA, CDR2 SQIVND (reference sequence). V was trimmed by 2 bases and J by 8 bases, leaving 18 bases between them. CDR3 length: 15 residues. The chain's CDR3 is CASSIRLQDLWGYTF. DNA of the CDR3: TGTGCCAGTAGTATAAGGCTACAGGATTTATGGGGCTACACCTTC.

The V call is TRBV6-5, the J call TRBJ1-5; D is perhaps TRBD1 (5 bases). The V gene lost 3 bases and the J gene lost 11 bases, with 14 bases spanning the gap. The CDR3 has 13 residues. CDR1 is MNHEY and CDR2 is SVGAGI in the germline V gene. The CDR3 is CASSYDGALAQHF. The DNA for the CDR3 is TGTGCCAGCAGTTATGATGGGGCGCTTGCCCAGCATTTT.

The rearrangement uses TRBV7-2 and TRBJ1-6; 7 bases are a match to TRBD1. V lost 2 bases and J lost 10; bases outside the gene matches: 8. The length of the CDR3 is 15 residues. Germline V gene lookup returns CDR1 SGHTA and CDR2 FQGNSA. CDR3 loop: CASSLRQGKESPLHF. CDR3 nucleotides: TGTGCCAGCAGCTTAAGACAGGGAAAAGAATCACCCCTCCACTTT.

This chain connects TRBV7-9 to TRBJ1-1; 8 nucleotides align to TRBD1. CDR3 size: 17 residues. Looked up from germline, CDR1 is SEHNR and CDR2 is FQNEAQ (reference sequence). The V and J ends lost 2 bases and 0 bases, in that order; junction bases with no gene match: 8. Here the CDR3 reads CASSLSGGYNMNTEAFF. The CDR3 DNA follows: TGTGCCAGCAGCTTATCAGGGGGCTATAACATGAACACTGAAGCTTTCTTT.

The chain joins TRBV6-5 to TRBJ2-2, with D possibly being TRBD1 (6 bases). The CDR3 loop spans 15 amino acids. V lost 3 bases to trimming and J lost 6 bases, with 14 bases between them. The germline V gene encodes CDR1 MNHEY and CDR2 SVGAGI. Here the CDR3 DNA reads TGTGCCAGCAGTTATGCAGCCAGGGGATCCGGGGAGCTGTTTTTT. Amino acids: CASSYAARGSGELFF.

The CDR3 coding sequence is TGTGCCAGCAGCTACCCGGGGACAGATACGCAGTATTTT. Translation gives CASSYPGTDTQYF. V usage is TRBV7-9 and J usage is TRBJ2-3; D may be TRBD2 (5 bases). CDR3 length: 13 amino acids. V lost 4 bases and J lost 3, with 8 bases in between. Germline loops: CDR1 SEHNR, CDR2 FQNEAQ (reference sequence).

This clone has just one count. The chain uses TRBV12-3 or TRBV12-4 and TRBJ1-5, with unresolved D. Trimming stripped 4 bases from V and 0 bases from J, with 4 bases between. This CDR3 has 13 residues. CDR3 sequence (DNA): TGTGCCAGCAGTTCTTATAGCAATCAGCCCCAGCATTTT. As protein: CASSSYSNQPQHF.

This clone turned up a few times. Within the sample, other DNA sequences also encode this same CDR3. The chain couples TRBV5-6 to TRBJ2-2, with 7 bases lining up with TRBD1. Trimming cost V 0 bases and J 3 bases; bases outside gene matches: 2. The CDR3 covers 15 residues. Looked up from germline, CDR1 is SGHDT and CDR2 is YYEEEE. The CDR3 nucleotides are TGTGCCAGCAGCTTGGTTCAGGGGGACACCGGGGAGCTGTTTTTT. Amino acids: CASSLVQGDTGELFF.

V gene TRBV12-3 or TRBV12-4 combines with J gene TRBJ1-5; D uncertain. CDR3 length: 12 residues. V was clipped by 6 bases and J by 3 bases, with 6 bases between them. The CDR3 here is CASRTSNQPQHF. The CDR3, as DNA: TGTGCCAGCAGAACTTCCAATCAGCCCCAGCATTTT.

This clone was detected only a few times. The chain is built from TRBV4-2 and TRBJ2-7, with a tentative D call TRBD1 (6 bases). This CDR3 spans 14 amino acids. Germline V gives CDR1 LGHNA, CDR2 YNFKEQ. V lost 8 bases to trimming and J lost 0 bases, with 14 bases between them. In DNA form, the CDR3 reads TGTGCCAGCCAGTCTCAGGGGAGCTCCTACGAGCAGTACTTC. Protein: CASQSQGSSYEQYF.

The chain employs TRBV7-8 and TRBJ1-2, with D possibly TRBD1 on 5 matching bases. Per the germline V gene, CDR1 is SGHVS and CDR2 is FQNEAQ. V lost 2 bases and J lost 5, with 9 bases in between. The CDR3 is 13 residues long. The CDR3 region is CASSLQGGYGYTF. The CDR3, as DNA: TGTGCCAGCAGCTTACAGGGAGGTTATGGCTACACCTTC.

The chain combines TRBV7-9 with TRBJ2-1; 13 bases are shared with TRBD2. Germline values: CDR1 SEHNR, CDR2 FQNEAQ (reference sequence). CDR3 length: 18 residues. V gave up 1 base and J gave up 3 bases; unmatched junction bases: 6. This CDR3 reads CASSLGLAGGRFYNEQFF. The CDR3 DNA follows: TGTGCCAGCAGCTTAGGACTAGCGGGAGGCCGATTCTACAATGAGCAGTTCTTC. The entire variable domain, with the rest obtained from reference TRBV7-9 and TRBJ2-1, is as follows: DTGVSQNPRHKITKRGQNVTFRCDPISEHNRLYWYRQTLGQGPEFLTYFQNEAQLEKSRLLSDRFSAERPKGSFSTLEIQRTEQGDSAMYLCASSLGLAGGRFYNEQFFGPGTRLTVL.

This chain links TRBV19 with TRBJ1-2; D gene unclear. The V end lost 3 bases, the J end lost 7 bases, and 12 bases lay between the germline ends. Germline V gene lookup returns CDR1 LNHDA and CDR2 SQIVND (reference sequence). CDR3 length equals 13 residues. The CDR3 sequence: CASSIQRATGYTF. The CDR3 bases are TGTGCCAGTAGTATTCAGAGGGCCACTGGCTACACCTTC.

This chain uses TRBV25-1 with TRBJ2-7; 12 bases line up with TRBD2. This CDR3 has 15 residues. V lost 1 base to trimming and J lost 7 bases; unmatched junction nucleotides: 5. CDR1 MGHDK and CDR2 SYGVNS come from the germline V gene. CDR3 in DNA: TGTGCCAGCAGTGAATTAGGACTAGCGGGAACGGAGCAGTACTTC. Its protein product is CASSELGLAGTEQYF.

The chain has TRBV19 and TRBJ1-1, with TRBD1 matching over 9 bases. This CDR3 is 13 amino acids long. Trimming removed 3 bases from V and 11 bases from J; junction bases left unmatched: 7. Germline V CDR1 and CDR2: LNHDA, SQIVND (reference sequence). CDR3 residues: CASSIARDRDAFF. As DNA, the CDR3 is TGTGCCAGTAGTATCGCCCGGGACAGGGACGCTTTCTTT. Supplemented by reference TRBV19 and TRBJ1-1, the full variable domain reads DGGITQSPKYLFRKEGQNVTLSCEQNLNHDAMYWYRQDPGQGLRLIYYSQIVNDFQKGDIAEGYSVSREKKESFPLTVTSAQKNPTAFYLCASSIARDRDAFFGQGTRLTVV.

The chain joins TRBV24-1 to TRBJ1-1; 9 bases align to TRBD1. Trimming at V came to 8 bases and at J to 1 base, leaving 10 bases not matched to a gene. This CDR3 spans 16 amino acids. Germline lookup yields CDR1 KGHDR and CDR2 SFDVKD. The CDR3 region is CATMGPGQGSNTEAFF. The CDR3 DNA is TGTGCCACCATGGGGCCGGGACAGGGATCGAACACTGAAGCTTTCTTT.

V usage is TRBV5-1 and J usage is TRBJ1-2, with TRBD1 matching over 9 bases. The CDR3 is made up of 13 amino acids. Germline CDR1 reads SGHRS; CDR2 reads YFSETQ. The trim removed 0 bases at V and 6 bases at J, leaving 0 bases unmatched. In DNA, the CDR3 is TGCGCCAGCAGCTTGGGGACAGGGGATGGCTACACCTTC. This gives the protein CASSLGTGDGYTF.

The rearrangement joins TRBV27 to TRBJ2-1, with TRBD2 matching over 12 bases. The CDR3 runs 14 residues. CDR1 and CDR2 (germline): MNHEY, SMNVEV (reference sequence). J gave up 15 bases and V 7 bases, and 13 bases lay outside the gene matches. CDR3 DNA sequence: TGTGCCAGCACCAGGACTAGCGGGACCCCGCTGCGGTTCTTC. Translating gives CASTRTSGTPLRFF.

The gene calls are TRBV7-8 and TRBJ1-1, with 9 bases fitting TRBD1. The germline CDR1 and CDR2 sequences are SGHVS and FQNEAQ. CDR3 size: 15 residues. The trim removed 5 bases at V and 6 bases at J, leaving 10 bases unmatched. The chain's CDR3 is CASSRLGTGTAEAFF. In DNA form, the CDR3 reads TGTGCCAGCAGCCGCCTAGGGACAGGGACCGCTGAAGCTTTCTTT.

The V and J genes are TRBV10-3 and TRBJ2-3; 15 bases match TRBD2. The V gene's germline CDR1 is ENHRY and CDR2 SYGVKD. This CDR3 region has 18 residues. J was trimmed by 0 bases and V by 4 bases; bases with no gene match: 5. CDR3 sequence: CAISAGGLAGGSTDTQYF. The DNA of the CDR3 is TGTGCCATCAGTGCCGGGGGACTAGCGGGGGGTAGCACAGATACGCAGTATTTT.

This rearrangement joins TRBV10-2 to TRBJ1-2, with D tentatively TRBD1 (6 bases). In germline, CDR1 is WSHSY, CDR2 SAAADI. CDR3 length equals 13 residues. V was clipped by 6 bases and J by 5 bases, with 13 bases between them. DNA of the CDR3: TGCGCCAGCAGGATGACAGGAGAGTATGGCTACACCTTC. Encoded protein: CASRMTGEYGYTF.

This chain connects TRBV6-1 to TRBJ1-2; 10 bases align to TRBD1. The trim removed 5 bases at V and 3 bases at J, leaving 3 bases unmatched. This CDR3 has 14 amino acids. Looked up from germline, CDR1 is MNHNS and CDR2 is SASEGT. The CDR3 DNA is TGTGCCAGCAGTTCGACAGGGGGCGACTATGGCTACACCTTC. Translation gives CASSSTGGDYGYTF.

The chain couples TRBV5-6 to TRBJ2-1; D is uncertain. Germline loops: CDR1 SGHDT, CDR2 YYEEEE. CDR3 length: 16 amino acids. Trimming removed 4 bases from V and 1 base from J, with 15 bases in between. This CDR3 is CASSPPRAGSYNEQFF. The CDR3 DNA sequence: TGTGCCAGCAGCCCCCCGCGAGCAGGATCCTACAATGAGCAGTTCTTC.

This chain links TRBV27 with TRBJ2-7; D perhaps matches TRBD1 (5 bases). The germline V and J ends were trimmed by 6 bases and 2 bases, with 14 bases remaining between them. Germline-derived CDR1 and CDR2 are MNHEY and SMNVEV (reference sequence). The CDR3 totals 14 residues. The CDR3 DNA reads as TGTGCCAGCAGCCTCCGAGACAGAACCTACGAGCAGTACTTC. As protein: CASSLRDRTYEQYF.